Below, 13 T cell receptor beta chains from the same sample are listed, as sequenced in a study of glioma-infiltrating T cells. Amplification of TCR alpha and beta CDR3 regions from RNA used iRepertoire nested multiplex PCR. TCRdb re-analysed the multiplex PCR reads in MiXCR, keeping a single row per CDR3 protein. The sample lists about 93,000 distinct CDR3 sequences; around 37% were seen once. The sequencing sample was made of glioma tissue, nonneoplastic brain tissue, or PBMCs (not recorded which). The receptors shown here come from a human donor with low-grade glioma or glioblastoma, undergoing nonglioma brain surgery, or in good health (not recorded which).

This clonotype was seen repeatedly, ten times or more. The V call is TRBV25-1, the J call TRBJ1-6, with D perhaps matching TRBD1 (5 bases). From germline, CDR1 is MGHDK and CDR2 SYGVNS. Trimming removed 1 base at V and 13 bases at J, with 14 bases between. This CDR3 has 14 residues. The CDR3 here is CASSEFFGGSPLHF. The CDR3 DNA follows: TGTGCCAGCAGTGAATTTTTCGGGGGGAGCCCCCTCCACTTT.

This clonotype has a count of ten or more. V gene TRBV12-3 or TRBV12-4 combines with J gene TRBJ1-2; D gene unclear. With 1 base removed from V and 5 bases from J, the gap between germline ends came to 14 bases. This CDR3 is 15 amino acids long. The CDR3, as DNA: TGTGCCAGCAGTTTAGTAGGTCCCCAAGGGTATGGCTACACCTTC. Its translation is CASSLVGPQGYGYTF.

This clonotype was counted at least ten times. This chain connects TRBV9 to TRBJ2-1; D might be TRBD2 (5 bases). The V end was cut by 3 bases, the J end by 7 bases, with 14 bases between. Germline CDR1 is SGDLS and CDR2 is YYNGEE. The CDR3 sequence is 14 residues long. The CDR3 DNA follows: TGTGCCAGCAGCGACCAACCGGGGTTAAATGAGCAGTTCTTC. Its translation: CASSDQPGLNEQFF.

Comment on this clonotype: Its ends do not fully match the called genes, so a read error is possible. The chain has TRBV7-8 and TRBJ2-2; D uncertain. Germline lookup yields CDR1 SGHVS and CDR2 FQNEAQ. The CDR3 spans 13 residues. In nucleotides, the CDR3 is TGTGACAGCAGTCTTACACCTGCCGGGGAGCTGTTTTTT. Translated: CDSSLTPAGELFF.

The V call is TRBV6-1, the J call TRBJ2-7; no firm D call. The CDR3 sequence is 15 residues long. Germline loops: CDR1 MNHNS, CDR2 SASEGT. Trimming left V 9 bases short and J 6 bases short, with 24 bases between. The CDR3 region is CASKNEQLNTGEQYF. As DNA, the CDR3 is TGTGCCAGTAAGAACGAACAACTGAACACCGGCGAGCAGTACTTC.

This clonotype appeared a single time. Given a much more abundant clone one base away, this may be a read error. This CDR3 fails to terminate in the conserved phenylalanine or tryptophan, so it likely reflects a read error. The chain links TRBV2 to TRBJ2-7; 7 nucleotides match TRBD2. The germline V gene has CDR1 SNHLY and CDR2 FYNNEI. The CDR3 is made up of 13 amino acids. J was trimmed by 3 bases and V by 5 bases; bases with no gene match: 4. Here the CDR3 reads CASSNLADYEQYY. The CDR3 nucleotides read TGTGCCAGCAGTAACCTAGCGGACTACGAGCAGTACTAC.

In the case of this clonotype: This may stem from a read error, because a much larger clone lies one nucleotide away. In DNA form, the CDR3 reads TGTGCCAGCAGGCCCCCCGGGGGCGCGACGGGAGAGCAGTACTTC. Amino acid sequence: CASRPPGGATGEQYF. The chain is built from TRBV7-2 and TRBJ2-7; D may match TRBD1 or TRBD2 (6 bases each). Trimming removed 6 bases at V and 7 bases at J, with 22 bases between. Per the germline V gene, CDR1 is SGHTA and CDR2 is FQGNSA. This CDR3 comprises 15 residues.

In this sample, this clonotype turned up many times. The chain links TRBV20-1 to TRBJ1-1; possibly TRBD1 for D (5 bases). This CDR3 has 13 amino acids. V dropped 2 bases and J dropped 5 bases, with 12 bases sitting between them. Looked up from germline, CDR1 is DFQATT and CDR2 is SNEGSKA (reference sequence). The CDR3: CSARISGITEAFF. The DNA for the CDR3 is TGCAGTGCTAGAATTTCAGGGATTACTGAAGCTTTCTTT.

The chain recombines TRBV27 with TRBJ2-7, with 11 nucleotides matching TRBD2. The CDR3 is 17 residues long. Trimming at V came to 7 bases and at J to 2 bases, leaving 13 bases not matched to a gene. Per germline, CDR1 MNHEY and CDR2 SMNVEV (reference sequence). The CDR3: CASIATPGLAEPYEQYF. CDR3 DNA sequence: TGTGCCAGCATTGCTACCCCGGGACTAGCGGAGCCCTACGAGCAGTACTTC.

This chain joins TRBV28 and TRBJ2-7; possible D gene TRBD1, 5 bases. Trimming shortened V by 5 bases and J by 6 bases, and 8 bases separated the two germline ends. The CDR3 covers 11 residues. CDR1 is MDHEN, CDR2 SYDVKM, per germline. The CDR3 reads CASSQQAEQYF. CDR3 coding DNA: TGTGCCAGCAGTCAACAGGCCGAGCAGTACTTC.

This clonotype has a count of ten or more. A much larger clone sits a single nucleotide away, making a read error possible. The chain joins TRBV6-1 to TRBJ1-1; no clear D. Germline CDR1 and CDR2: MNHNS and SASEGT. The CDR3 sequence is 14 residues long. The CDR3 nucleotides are TGTGCCAGCAGACCCCGCGGGGAGAACACTAAAGCTTTCTTT. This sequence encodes CASRPRGENTKAFF.

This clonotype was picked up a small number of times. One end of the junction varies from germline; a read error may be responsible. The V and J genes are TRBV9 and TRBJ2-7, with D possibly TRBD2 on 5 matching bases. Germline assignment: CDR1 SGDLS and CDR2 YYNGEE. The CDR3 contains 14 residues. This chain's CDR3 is CASSLGLPSDEQYF. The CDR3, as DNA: TGTGCCAGCAGCCTCGGACTCCCCTCCGACGAGCAGTACTTC. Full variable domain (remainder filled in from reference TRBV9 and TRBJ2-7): DSGVTQTPKHLITATGQRVTLRCSPRSGDLSVYWYQQSLDQGLQFLIQYYNGEERAKGNILERFSAQQFPDLHSELNLSSLELGDSALYFCASSLGLPSDEQYFGPGTRLTVT.

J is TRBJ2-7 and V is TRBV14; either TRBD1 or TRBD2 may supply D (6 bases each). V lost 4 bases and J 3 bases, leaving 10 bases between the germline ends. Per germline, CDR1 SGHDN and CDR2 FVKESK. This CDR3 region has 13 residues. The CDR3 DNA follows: TGTGCCAGCAGCCTACAGGGAGGCTACGAGCAGTACTTC. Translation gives CASSLQGGYEQYF.